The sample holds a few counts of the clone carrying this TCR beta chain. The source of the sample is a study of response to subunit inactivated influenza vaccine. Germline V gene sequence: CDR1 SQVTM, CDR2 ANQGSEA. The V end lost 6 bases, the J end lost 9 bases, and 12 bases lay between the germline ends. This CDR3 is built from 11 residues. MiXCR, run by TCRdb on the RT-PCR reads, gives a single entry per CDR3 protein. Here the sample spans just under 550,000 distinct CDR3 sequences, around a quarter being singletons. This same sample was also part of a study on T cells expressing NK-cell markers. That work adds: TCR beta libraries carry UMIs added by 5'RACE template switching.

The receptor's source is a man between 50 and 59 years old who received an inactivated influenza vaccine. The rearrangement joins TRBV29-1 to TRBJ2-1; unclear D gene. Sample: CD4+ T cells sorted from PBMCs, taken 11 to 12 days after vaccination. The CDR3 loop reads CSVPEAVEQFF. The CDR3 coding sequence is TGCAGCGTCCCCGAGGCGGTTGAGCAGTTCTTC.